This is a list of T cell receptor beta chains from one sample in a study of CD8+ T cells in alopecia areata. The data were produced by immunoSEQ multiplex PCR, yet TCRdb's version contains in-frame clones alone and is incomplete. The top ten hold approximately 19% of the sample, which has more than 150,000 clones, approximately 53% seen once. The material sequenced was CD8+ T cells sorted from blood, taken at week 0. These receptors were collected from a human donor with alopecia areata. The CDR3 runs from the conserved cysteine through the conserved F or W. Size values are once, few and many counts, or a class for expanded clones, and some rows have none.

v_call,clone_size,j_call,cdr3_aa
TRBV11-2,.,TRBJ2-3,CASSFGHSSTDTQYF
TRBV9,.,TRBJ1-4,CASSVGAGGKKLFF
TRBV2,.,TRBJ1-6,CASSEGTRVSPLHF
TRBV1,.,TRBJ2-2,CTSSQGGTANTGELFF
TRBV7-6,once,TRBJ1-1,CASSLDEGTEAFF
TRBV29-1,few,TRBJ2-6,CSVEGHLSGANVLTF
TRBV6-1,.,TRBJ2-7,CASSQRPEYYEQYF
TRBV7-9,.,TRBJ2-7,CASSPSAGVRNEQYF
TRBV9,few,TRBJ2-1,CASSVGGGAYNEQFF
TRBV11-2,few,TRBJ2-4,CASSFSGRKNIQYF
TRBV5-1,.,TRBJ2-3,CASSLLRSTDTQYF
TRBV9,.,TRBJ2-6,CASSDPLGSGANVLTF
TRBV6-1,.,TRBJ2-4,CASRETGTLLAKNIQYF
TRBV4-3,once,TRBJ1-2,CASSQDRAGLNYGYTF
TRBV7-9,.,TRBJ2-2,CASSLELRQGNTGELFF
TRBV7-6,.,TRBJ2-3,CASSARRRDSTDTQYF
TRBV14,few,TRBJ2-1,CASSQVFQRGLNEQFF
TRBV4-3,.,TRBJ1-2,CASSQESGADGYTF
TRBV9,.,TRBJ1-2,CASSVVATQPNYGYTF
TRBV6-5,.,TRBJ2-5,CASGEGTQYF
TRBV13,.,TRBJ2-5,CASSPPGGETQYF
TRBV9,.,TRBJ1-2,CASSPWTGGGYGYTF
TRBV9,.,TRBJ2-3,CASSSSGVSSTDTQYF
TRBV5-4,.,TRBJ2-3,CAHLGGDFTDTQYF
TRBV4-3,.,TRBJ2-7,CASSQVRGSYEQYF
TRBV10-2,.,TRBJ2-7,CASRDRGSSYEQYF
TRBV29-1,few,TRBJ2-1,CSVDADEQFF
TRBV29-1,few,TRBJ2-4,CSVADRGANIQYF
TRBV6-5,.,TRBJ2-5,CASTTGDGEKTQYF
TRBV7-6,once,TRBJ2-1,CASSPFSGEQFF
TRBV15,.,TRBJ1-1,CATSNSFPGTEAFF
TRBV11-2,.,TRBJ1-2,CASSLDRADYGYTF
TRBV29-1,few,TRBJ2-1,CTTEEGDSYNEQFF
TRBV9,.,TRBJ2-3,CASSGGLAGTDTQYF
TRBV9,.,TRBJ1-2,CASRPFTRGYTF
TRBV28,.,TRBJ2-7,CASSLLVAGQAPYEQYF
TRBV5-1,few,TRBJ2-1,CASSPQVEQFF
TRBV4-3,.,TRBJ1-1,CASSQARDTEAFF
TRBV11-1,once,TRBJ2-5,CASSTLGGIQETQYF
TRBV6-5,.,TRBJ2-4,CASSYSKGPGGIQYF
TRBV7-2,.,TRBJ1-5,CASSLGVMVGNQPQHF
TRBV30,.,TRBJ1-2,CAWSSNRDGYTF